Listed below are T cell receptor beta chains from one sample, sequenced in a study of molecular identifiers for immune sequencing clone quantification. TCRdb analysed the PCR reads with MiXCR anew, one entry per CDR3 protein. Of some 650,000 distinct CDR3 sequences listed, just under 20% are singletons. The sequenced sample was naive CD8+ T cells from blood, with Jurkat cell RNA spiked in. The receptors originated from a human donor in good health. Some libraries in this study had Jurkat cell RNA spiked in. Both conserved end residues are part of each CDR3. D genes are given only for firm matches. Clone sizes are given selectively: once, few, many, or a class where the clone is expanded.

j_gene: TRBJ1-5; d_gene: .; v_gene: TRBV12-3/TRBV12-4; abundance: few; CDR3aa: CASSLELGDQPQHF; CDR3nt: TGTGCCAGCAGTTTAGAGCTTGGGGACCAGCCCCAGCATTTT
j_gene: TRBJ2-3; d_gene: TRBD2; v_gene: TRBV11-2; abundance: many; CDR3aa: CASLAGFTDTQYF; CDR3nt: TGTGCCAGTTTAGCGGGGTTCACAGATACGCAGTATTTT
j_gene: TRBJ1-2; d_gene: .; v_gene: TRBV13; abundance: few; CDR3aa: CASSSVRDGFNYGYTF; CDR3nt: TGTGCCAGCAGTTCAGTCCGGGACGGGTTTAACTATGGCTACACCTTC
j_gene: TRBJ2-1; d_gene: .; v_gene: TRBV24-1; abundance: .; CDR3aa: CATSDLSWGPYNEQFF; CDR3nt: TGTGCCACCAGTGATTTGTCGTGGGGCCCCTACAATGAGCAGTTCTTC
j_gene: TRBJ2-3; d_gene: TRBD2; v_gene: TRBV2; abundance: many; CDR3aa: CASSGTSGRRGTDTQYF; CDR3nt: TGTGCCAGCAGTGGGACTAGCGGGAGACGGGGCACAGATACGCAGTATTTT
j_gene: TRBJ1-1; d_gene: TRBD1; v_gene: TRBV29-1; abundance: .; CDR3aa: CSIGGQGGGPWFSEAFF; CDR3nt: TGCAGCATTGGGGGACAGGGTGGGGGTCCCTGGTTCTCTGAAGCTTTCTTT
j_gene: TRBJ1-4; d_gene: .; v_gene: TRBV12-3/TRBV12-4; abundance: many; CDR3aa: CASSGVGRTNEKLFF; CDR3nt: TGTGCCAGCAGCGGAGTGGGAAGGACTAATGAAAAACTGTTTTTT
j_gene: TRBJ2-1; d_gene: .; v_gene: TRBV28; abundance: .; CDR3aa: CATLRGEQFF; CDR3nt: TGTGCCACCTTGAGAGGTGAGCAGTTCTTC
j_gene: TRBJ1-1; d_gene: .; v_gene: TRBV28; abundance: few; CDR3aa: CASSLRGAVEAFF; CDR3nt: TGTGCCAGCAGTTTACGGGGGGCGGTGGAAGCTTTCTTT
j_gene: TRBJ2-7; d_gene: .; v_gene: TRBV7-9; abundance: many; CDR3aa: CASSLDTYEQYF; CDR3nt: TGTGCCAGCAGCCTGGATACCTACGAGCAGTACTTC
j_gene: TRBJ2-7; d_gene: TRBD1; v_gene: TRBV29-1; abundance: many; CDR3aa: CSVEEGQGPYEQYF; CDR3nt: TGCAGCGTTGAAGAGGGACAGGGTCCCTACGAGCAGTACTTC
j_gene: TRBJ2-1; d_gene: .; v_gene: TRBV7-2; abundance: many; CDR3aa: CASSLDSREQFF; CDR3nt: TGTGCCAGCAGCTTAGATAGCCGCGAGCAGTTCTTC
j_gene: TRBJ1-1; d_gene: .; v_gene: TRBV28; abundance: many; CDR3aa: CASSLVGYTEAFF; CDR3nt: TGTGCCAGCAGTTTAGTGGGTTACACTGAAGCTTTCTTT
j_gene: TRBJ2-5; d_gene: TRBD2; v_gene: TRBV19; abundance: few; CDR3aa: CASKEEQGGLQTQYF; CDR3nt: TGTGCCAGTAAGGAGGAGCAGGGAGGGTTGCAGACCCAGTACTTC
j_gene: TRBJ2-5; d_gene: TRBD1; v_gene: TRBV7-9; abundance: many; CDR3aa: CASSLSTGGTETQYF; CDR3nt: TGTGCCAGCAGCCTTTCGACAGGGGGAACGGAGACCCAGTACTTC
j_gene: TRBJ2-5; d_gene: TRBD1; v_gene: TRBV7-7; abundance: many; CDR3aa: CASSSGQGYETQYF; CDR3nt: TGTGCCAGCAGCTCCGGACAGGGGTACGAGACCCAGTACTTC
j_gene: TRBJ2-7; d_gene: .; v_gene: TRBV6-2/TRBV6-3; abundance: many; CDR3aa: CASTLRAAYEQYF; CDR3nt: TGTGCCAGCACTTTACGGGCAGCATACGAGCAGTACTTC
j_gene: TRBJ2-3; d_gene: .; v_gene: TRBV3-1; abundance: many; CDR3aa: CASSQVGYTDTQYF; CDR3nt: TGTGCCAGCAGCCAAGTAGGATACACAGATACGCAGTATTTT
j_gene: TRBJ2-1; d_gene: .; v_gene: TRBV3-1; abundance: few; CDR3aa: CASSPMNSVYEQFF; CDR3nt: TGTGCCAGCAGCCCAATGAATAGCGTCTATGAGCAGTTCTTC
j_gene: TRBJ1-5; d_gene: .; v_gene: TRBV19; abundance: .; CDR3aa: CASSMVGVGNQPQHF; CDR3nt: TGTGCCAGTAGTATGGTAGGGGTGGGCAATCAGCCCCAGCATTTT
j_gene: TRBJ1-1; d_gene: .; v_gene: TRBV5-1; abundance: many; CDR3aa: CASSLAGQSTEAFF; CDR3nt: TGCGCCAGCAGCTTGGCCGGACAGAGCACTGAAGCTTTCTTT
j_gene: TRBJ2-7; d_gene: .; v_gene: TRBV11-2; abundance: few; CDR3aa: CASSSPGRMSSYEQYF; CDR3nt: TGTGCCAGCAGCTCCCCGGGGCGGATGAGCTCCTACGAGCAGTACTTC